This paragraph reports one T cell receptor beta chain. What antigen it recognizes has not been identified. No base quality values were provided; no much bigger clone lies one nucleotide off. TCR CDR3 regions were amplified from genomic DNA by multiplex PCR using the deep immunoSEQ assay. Genomic DNA extracted from each cell subset was distributed evenly over all wells of several immunoSEQ 96-well plates, and each plate served as one replicate. For sorted subsets, each replicate PCR was loaded with 200 to 250 ng genomic DNA, equivalent to about 33,000 T cell genomes. Purified libraries were measured with a Qubit 3.0 fluorometer, size-checked on a Bioanalyzer 2100, and measured again with the KAPA Library Quantification kit. Every immunoSEQ 96-well plate was sequenced on a dedicated single-read 150-cycle Illumina NextSeq 550 flow cell. The original pipeline was this. Because only junctional sequences without quality scores were contained in the immunoSEQ output, filtering matching that applied to full-length reads could not be performed. To assign V/J genes and CDR3, sequences were annotated using PyIR, a Python wrapper for IgBLAST v1.9, with IMGT germline references. Reads were removed for weak V/J assignments (E-value above 1e-6), missing CDR3, stop codons, out-of-frame junctions, or ambiguous translated residues. V3J clonotypes were defined as sequences sharing an identical inferred V gene, J gene, and CDR3 amino acid sequence. The percentage overlap between two repertoires was calculated by dividing the number of shared unique clonotypes by the size of the smaller repertoire. Three approaches were used to assess repertoire richness: RTK rarefaction, the Chao1 estimator, and Recon v2.1 estimates of unobserved clonotypes. OLGA was used to compute generation probabilities for all TCRbeta clonotypes that the gDNA method yielded from a few donors. Drawn from immuneACCESS, this table holds only the in-frame rearrangements with V and J called that TCRdb kept. Clones are partly lost; checked studies trace under half to an unresolved V gene and leave the rest unexplained. V, J and clone size are those of that table, while D and trimming were read from the DNA. The sample table records some 2 million clones; roughly 94% of these occur just once. The ten largest clonotypes hold roughly 0.13% of the sample.

The CDR3 runs 15 residues from the cysteine to the phenylalanine. This entry keeps only the CDR3 DNA: 45 bases, framed from base 1. According to the germline V gene, CDR1 reads SNHLY and CDR2 reads FYNNEI. V loses 4 bases at its end and J loses 5 bases; junction bases beyond the gene matches: 4. This entry belongs to a study of shared clonotypes between healthy human individuals (dated by TCRdb to between 2020 and 2021). Notes on the research overall: A couple of women and a few men aged 18 to 49 years were included in the cohort. For each donor, CD4 naive and CD4 memory were each given three plates, CD8 naive was given two plates, and CD8 memory was given one plate. To estimate repertoire size and how much clonotype sharing occurs between individuals, the study deeply sequenced the blood TCR repertoires of roughly 5 healthy adults. Different laboratories and diverse techniques were used to prepare libraries and sequence TCR repertoires, to increase sequencing depth and limit assay-specific biases. Between about 0.8 and 9 billion PBMCs per donor were obtained by leukapheresis.

Study-wide conclusions, independent of this receptor: Estimated clonotype richness was generally larger for naive than for memory subsets. When a few donors were compared, the shared fraction of clonotypes was about 5% for naive CD4, approximately 3.3% for naive CD8, 2.3% for memory CD4, and 0.4% for memory CD8. Higher generation probabilities were observed for clonotypes shared by all four sorted-subset donors than for non-shared clonotypes. Pairwise subsampling indicated that sequencing depth was expected to affect the degree of clonotype sharing among donors. Sampling was limited to blood, and TCR repertoires in tissue likely differ from TCR repertoires in blood. Rarefaction of sorted-subset datasets indicated incomplete sequencing despite the large sequencing depth. Because the study included only a small number of donors, the genetic and exposure-history diversity represented was limited.

Donors were healthy HIV-negative adults with no recently reported acute infections or vaccinations. Only Caucasian adults living in Nashville, Tennessee, USA were represented among the donors. CD4+ T cells were enriched by magnetic negative selection, after which naive cells were positively selected on CD45RA and the negative fraction was taken as the memory subset. Blood was obtained by leukapheresis, after which PBMCs were separated by Ficoll-Histopaque density gradient centrifugation and cryopreserved in liquid nitrogen vapor phase. Purity and quantity of every magnetically sorted T cell population were checked by analytical flow cytometry. From each sorted fraction, genomic DNA was isolated and quantified by UV absorbance on a Nanodrop 2000c.

In this chain, TRBV2 is recombined with TRBJ1-6, and 8 bases in between align with TRBD1. The receptor was isolated from a young man in good health. Sequencing input: naive CD4+ T cells sorted from blood. The label giving this sample's cell subset or site can be read as: CD45RA+ positively selected. CDR3 protein: CASSGQGFNNSPLHF. The DNA is TGTGCCAGCAGTGGACAGGGGTTCAATAATTCACCCCTCCACTTT.